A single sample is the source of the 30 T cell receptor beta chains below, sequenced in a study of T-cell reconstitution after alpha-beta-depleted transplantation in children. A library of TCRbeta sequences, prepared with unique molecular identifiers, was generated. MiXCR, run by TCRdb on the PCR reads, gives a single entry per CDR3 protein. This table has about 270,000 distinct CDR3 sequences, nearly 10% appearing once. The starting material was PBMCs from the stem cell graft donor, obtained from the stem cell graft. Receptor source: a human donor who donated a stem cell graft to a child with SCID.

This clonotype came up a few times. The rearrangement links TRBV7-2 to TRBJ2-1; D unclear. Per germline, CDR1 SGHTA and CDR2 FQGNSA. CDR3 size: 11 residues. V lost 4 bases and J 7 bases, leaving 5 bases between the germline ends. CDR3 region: CASSSINEQFF. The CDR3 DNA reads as TGTGCCAGCAGCTCCATAAATGAGCAGTTCTTC.

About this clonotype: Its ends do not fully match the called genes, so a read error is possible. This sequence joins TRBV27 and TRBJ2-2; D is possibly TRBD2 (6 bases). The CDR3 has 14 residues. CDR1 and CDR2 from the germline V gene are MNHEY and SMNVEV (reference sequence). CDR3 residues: CASSPAILPGGLFF. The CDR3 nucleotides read TGTGCCAGCAGTCCGGCGATACTCCCCGGGGGGCTGTTTTTT.

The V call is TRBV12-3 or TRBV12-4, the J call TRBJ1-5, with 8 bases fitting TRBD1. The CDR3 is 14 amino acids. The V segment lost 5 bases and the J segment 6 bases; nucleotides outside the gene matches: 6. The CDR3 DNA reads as TGTGCCAGCAGTGCTGGACAGGGAAGTCAGCCCCAGCATTTT. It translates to CASSAGQGSQPQHF.

The CDR3 DNA follows: TGTGCCAGCAGCTTGCTGGGCCAGGTGAACACTGAAGCTTTCTTT. It specifies CASSLLGQVNTEAFF. The chain carries TRBV7-2 and TRBJ1-1; D gene uncertain. Germline CDR1 is SGHTA and CDR2 is FQGNSA. The ends were cut back, 3 bases at V and 0 bases at J, with 11 bases in the middle. The length of the CDR3 is 15 residues. Complete variable domain (other parts from reference TRBV7-2 and TRBJ1-1): GAGVSQSPSNKVTEKGKDVELRCDPISGHTALYWYRQSLGQGLEFLIYFQGNSAPDKSGLPSDRFSAERTGGSVSTLTIQRTQQEDSAVYLCASSLLGQVNTEAFFGQGTRLTVV.

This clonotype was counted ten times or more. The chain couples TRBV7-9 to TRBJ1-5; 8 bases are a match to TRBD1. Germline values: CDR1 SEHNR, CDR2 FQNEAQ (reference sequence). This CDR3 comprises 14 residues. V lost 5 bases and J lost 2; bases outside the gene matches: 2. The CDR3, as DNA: TGTGCCAGCAGCACGACAGGGGGCAATCAGCCCCAGCATTTT. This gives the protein CASSTTGGNQPQHF.

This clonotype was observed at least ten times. Written as DNA, the CDR3 is TGTGCCAGCAGTTTGATAGCAGGGGCCAACGTCCTGACTTTC. Residues: CASSLIAGANVLTF. This chain joins TRBV12-3 or TRBV12-4 and TRBJ2-6; the D is unclear. This CDR3 has 14 residues. V shed 3 bases and J shed 4 bases, with 7 bases lying between them.

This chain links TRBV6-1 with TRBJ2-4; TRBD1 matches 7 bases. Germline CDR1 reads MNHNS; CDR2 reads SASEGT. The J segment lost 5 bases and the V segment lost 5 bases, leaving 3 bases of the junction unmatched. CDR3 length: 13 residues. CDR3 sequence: CASSRGTENIQYF. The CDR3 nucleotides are TGTGCCAGCAGTAGGGGGACAGAAAACATTCAGTACTTC.

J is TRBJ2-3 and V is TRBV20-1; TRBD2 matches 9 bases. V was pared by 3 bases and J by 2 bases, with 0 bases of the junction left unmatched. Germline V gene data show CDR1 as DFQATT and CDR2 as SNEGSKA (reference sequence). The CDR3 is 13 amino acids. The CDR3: CSARGLATDTQYF. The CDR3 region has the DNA TGCAGTGCTAGGGGACTAGCCACAGATACGCAGTATTTT.

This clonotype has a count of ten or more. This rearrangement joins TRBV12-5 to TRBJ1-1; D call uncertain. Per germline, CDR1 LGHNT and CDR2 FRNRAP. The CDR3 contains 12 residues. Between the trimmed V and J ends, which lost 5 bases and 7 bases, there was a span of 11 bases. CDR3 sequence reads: CASGLLDVEAFF. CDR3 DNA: TGTGCTAGTGGTCTTTTGGACGTTGAAGCTTTCTTT.

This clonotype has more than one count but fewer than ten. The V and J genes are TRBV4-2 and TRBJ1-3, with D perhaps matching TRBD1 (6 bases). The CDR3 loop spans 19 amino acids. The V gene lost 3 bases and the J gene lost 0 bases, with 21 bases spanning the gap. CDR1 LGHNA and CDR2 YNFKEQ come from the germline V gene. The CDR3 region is CASSQEGTSSQLSGNTIYF. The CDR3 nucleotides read TGTGCCAGCAGCCAGGAAGGGACATCCTCCCAGCTCTCTGGAAACACCATATATTTT.

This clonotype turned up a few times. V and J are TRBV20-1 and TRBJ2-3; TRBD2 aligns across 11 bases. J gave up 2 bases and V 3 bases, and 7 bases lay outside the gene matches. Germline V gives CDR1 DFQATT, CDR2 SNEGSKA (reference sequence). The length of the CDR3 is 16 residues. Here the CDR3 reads CSARELAGELTDTQYF. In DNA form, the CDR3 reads TGCAGTGCTAGGGAACTAGCGGGAGAACTCACAGATACGCAGTATTTT.

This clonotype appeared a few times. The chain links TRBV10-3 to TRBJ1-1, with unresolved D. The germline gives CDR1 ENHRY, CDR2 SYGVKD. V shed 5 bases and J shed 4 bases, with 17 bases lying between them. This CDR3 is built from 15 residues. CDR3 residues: CAISPPGFRGTEAFF. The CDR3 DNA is TGTGCCATCAGTCCCCCGGGATTTCGTGGCACTGAAGCTTTCTTT.

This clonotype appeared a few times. CDR3 amino acids: CASSLLTGRVYEQFF. The CDR3 nucleotides read TGTGCCAGCAGTCTCTTGACAGGGCGCGTTTATGAGCAGTTCTTC. The V gene is TRBV12-3 or TRBV12-4, the J gene TRBJ2-1; TRBD1 matches 7 bases. V shed 5 bases, J shed 8 bases, and the junction held 12 bases outside the gene matches. CDR3 length: 15 residues.

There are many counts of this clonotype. DNA of the CDR3: TGTGCCAGCAGTTTGATTGTGGGGTTAGACTACAATGAGCAGTTCTTC. Translated, it gives CASSLIVGLDYNEQFF. The chain is built from TRBV12-3 or TRBV12-4 and TRBJ2-1, with D unresolved. The CDR3 totals 16 residues. Trimming pared 3 bases from V and 3 bases from J, leaving 15 bases between.

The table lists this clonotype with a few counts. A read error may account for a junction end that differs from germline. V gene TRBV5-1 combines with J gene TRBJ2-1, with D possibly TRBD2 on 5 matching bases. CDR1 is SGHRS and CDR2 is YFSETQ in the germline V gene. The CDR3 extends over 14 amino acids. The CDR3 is CASTLGGSYNEQFF. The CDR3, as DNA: TGCGCCAGCACCTTGGGCGGGTCCTACAATGAGCAGTTCTTC.

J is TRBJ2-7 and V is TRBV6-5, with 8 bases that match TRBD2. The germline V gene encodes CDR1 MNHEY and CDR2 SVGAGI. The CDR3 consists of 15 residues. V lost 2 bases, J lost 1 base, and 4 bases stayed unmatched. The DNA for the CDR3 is TGTGCCAGCAGTTACGGCGGGGGGCTATCCTACGAGCAGTACTTC. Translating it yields CASSYGGGLSYEQYF.

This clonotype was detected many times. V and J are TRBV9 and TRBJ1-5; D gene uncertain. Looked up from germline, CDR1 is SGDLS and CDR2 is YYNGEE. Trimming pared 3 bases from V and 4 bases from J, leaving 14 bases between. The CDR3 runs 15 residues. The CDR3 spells CASSEGGVLNQPQHF. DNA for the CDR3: TGTGCCAGCAGCGAGGGCGGGGTACTGAATCAGCCCCAGCATTTT.

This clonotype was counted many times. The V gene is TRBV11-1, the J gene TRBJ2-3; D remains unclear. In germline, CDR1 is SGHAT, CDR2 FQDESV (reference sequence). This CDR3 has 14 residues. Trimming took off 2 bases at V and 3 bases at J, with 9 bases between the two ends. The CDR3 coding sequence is TGTGCCAGCAGCTTACCCAGAGAGACAGATACGCAGTATTTT. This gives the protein CASSLPRETDTQYF. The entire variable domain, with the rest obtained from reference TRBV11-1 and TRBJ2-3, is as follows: EAEVAQSPRYKITEKSQAVAFWCDPISGHATLYWYRQILGQGPELLVQFQDESVVDDSQLPKDRFSAERLKGVDSTLKIQPAELGDSAMYLCASSLPRETDTQYFGPGTRLTVL.

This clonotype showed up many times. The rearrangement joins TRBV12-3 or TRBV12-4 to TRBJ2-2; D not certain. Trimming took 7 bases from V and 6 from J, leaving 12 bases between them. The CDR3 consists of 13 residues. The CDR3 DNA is TGTGCCAGCATTCCCACTGGGGCCGGGGAGCTGTTTTTT. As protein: CASIPTGAGELFF.

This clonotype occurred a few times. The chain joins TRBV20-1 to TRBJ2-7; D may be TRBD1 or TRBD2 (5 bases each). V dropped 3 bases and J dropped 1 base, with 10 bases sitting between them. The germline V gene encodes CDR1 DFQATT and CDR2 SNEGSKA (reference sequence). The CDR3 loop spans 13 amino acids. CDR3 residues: CSASPGPSYEQYF. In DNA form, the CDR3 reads TGCAGTGCTAGCCCGGGACCTTCCTACGAGCAGTACTTC.

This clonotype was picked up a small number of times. DNA for the CDR3: TGTGCCAGCAGCTCCGGACAGGACGCTGAAGCTTTCTTT. This sequence encodes CASSSGQDAEAFF. The chain carries TRBV6-1 and TRBJ1-1; TRBD1 matches at 7 bases. J gave up 6 bases and V 6 bases, and 7 bases lay outside the gene matches. The CDR3 length is 13 residues. The germline gives CDR1 MNHNS, CDR2 SASEGT.

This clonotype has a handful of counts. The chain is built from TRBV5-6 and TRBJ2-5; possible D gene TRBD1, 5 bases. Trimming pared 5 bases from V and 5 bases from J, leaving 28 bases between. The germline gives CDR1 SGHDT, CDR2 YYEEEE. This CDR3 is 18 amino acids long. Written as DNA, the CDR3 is TGTGCCAGCAGAACTACGTTTCGGACATGGGCCAAAGGGGAGACCCAGTACTTC. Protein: CASRTTFRTWAKGETQYF.

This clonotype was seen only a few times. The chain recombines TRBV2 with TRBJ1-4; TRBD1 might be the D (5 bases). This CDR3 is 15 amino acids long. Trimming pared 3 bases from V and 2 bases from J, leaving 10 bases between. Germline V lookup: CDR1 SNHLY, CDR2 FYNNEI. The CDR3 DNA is TGTGCCAGCAGTGACAGGGAGGGGACTAATGAAAAACTGTTTTTT. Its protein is CASSDREGTNEKLFF.

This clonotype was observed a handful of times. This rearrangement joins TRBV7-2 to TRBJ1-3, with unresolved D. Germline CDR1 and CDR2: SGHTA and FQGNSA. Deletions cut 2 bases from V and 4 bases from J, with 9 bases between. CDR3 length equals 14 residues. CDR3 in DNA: TGTGCCAGCAGCTTATCCATACCCGGAAACACCATATATTTT. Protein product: CASSLSIPGNTIYF.

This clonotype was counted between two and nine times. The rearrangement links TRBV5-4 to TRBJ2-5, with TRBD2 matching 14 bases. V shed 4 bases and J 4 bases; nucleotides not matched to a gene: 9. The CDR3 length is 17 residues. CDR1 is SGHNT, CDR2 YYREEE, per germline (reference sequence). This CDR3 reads CASSTTGTSGGGETQYF. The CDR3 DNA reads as TGTGCCAGCAGCACTACCGGGACTAGCGGGGGCGGAGAGACCCAGTACTTC.

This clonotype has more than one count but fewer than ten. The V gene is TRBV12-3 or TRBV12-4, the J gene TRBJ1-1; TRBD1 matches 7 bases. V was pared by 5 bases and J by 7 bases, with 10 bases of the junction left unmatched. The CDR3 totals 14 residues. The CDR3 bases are TGTGCCAGCAGTACCGACAGGGCTTACAGTGAAGCTTTCTTT. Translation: CASSTDRAYSEAFF.

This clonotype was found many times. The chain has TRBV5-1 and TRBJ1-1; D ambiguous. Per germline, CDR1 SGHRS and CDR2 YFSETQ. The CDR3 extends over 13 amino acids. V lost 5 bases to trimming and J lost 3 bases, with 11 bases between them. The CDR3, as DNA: TGCGCCAGCAGACAGACCGGGGACACTGAAGCTTTCTTT. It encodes CASRQTGDTEAFF.

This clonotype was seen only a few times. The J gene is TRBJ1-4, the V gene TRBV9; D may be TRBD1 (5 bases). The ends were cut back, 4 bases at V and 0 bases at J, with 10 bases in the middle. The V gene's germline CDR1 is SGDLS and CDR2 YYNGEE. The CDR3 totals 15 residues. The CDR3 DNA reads TGTGCCAGCAGCCGGGACGGTTCAACTAATGAAAAACTGTTTTTT. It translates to CASSRDGSTNEKLFF.

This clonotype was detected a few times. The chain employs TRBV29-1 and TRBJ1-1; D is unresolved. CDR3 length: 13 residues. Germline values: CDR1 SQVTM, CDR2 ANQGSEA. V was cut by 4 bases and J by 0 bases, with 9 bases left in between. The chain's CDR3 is CSVGVGLNTEAFF. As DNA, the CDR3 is TGCAGCGTTGGAGTCGGACTGAACACTGAAGCTTTCTTT. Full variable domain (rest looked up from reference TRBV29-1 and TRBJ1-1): SAVISQKPSRDICQRGTSLTIQCQVDSQVTMMFWYRQQPGQSLTLIATANQGSEATYESGFVIDKFPISRPNLTFSTLTVSNMSPEDSSIYLCSVGVGLNTEAFFGQGTRLTVV.

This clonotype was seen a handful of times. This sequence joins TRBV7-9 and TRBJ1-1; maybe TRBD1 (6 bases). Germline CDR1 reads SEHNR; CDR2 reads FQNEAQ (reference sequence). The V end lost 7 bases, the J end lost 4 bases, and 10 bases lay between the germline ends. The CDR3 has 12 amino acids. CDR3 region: CASILGGTEAFF. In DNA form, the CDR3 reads TGTGCCAGCATCCTAGGGGGCACTGAAGCTTTCTTT.